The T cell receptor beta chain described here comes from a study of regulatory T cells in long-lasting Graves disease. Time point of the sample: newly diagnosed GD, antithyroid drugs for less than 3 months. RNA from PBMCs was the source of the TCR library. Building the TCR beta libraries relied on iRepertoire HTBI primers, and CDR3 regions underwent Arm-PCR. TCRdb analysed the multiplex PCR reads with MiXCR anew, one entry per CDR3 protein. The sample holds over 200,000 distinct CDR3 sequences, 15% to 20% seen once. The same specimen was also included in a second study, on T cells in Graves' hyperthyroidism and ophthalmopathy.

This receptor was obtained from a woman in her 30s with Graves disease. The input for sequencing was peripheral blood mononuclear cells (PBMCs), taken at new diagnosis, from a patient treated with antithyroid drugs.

The CDR3 loop reads CASSLVAGVGEQFF. The CDR3 DNA reads TGTGCCAGCAGCTTAGTGGCTGGGGTGGGTGAGCAGTTCTTC. The V gene is TRBV7-9, the J gene TRBJ2-1, with D unclear. The V and J ends lost 1 base and 9 bases respectively, with 13 bases between them. This CDR3 is 14 amino acids long. In germline, CDR1 is SEHNR, CDR2 FQNEAQ (reference sequence).